This TCR beta chain emerged from a study of control samples from healthy donors and cancer patients. CDR3 size: 12 residues. Germline lookup yields CDR1 SGHRS and CDR2 YFSETQ. V dropped 7 bases and J dropped 0 bases, with 7 bases sitting between them. Sequenced by immunoSEQ multiplex PCR; TCRdb stores in-frame clones only, minus some. The table records 100,000 to 150,000 clones, 90% of them present only once. This chain uses TRBV5-1 with TRBJ1-1; D is unclear. The source is a man between 35 and 55 years old in good health. Sequences were obtained from blood. The chain's CDR3 is CASGNLNTEAFF. The CDR3 DNA reads as TGCGCCAGCGGAAACTTGAACACTGAAGCTTTCTTT.